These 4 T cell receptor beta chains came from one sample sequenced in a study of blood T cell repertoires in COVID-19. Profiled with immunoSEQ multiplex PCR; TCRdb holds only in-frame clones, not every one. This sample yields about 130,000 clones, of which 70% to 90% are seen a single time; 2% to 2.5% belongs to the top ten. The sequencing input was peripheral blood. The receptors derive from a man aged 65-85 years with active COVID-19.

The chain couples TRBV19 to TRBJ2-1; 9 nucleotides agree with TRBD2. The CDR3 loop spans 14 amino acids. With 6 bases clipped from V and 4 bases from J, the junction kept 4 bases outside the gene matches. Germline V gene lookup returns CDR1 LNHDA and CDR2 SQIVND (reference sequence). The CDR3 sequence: CASSLLAGYNEQFF. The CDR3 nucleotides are TGTGCCAGTAGCCTCCTAGCGGGATACAATGAGCAGTTCTTC.

Written as DNA, the CDR3 is TGTGCCAGCAGCTTAGAGTTCGGGAGCAATCAGCCCCAGCATTTT. This codes for CASSLEFGSNQPQHF. The gene calls are TRBV7-2 and TRBJ1-5; D is undetermined. Germline lookup yields CDR1 SGHTA and CDR2 FQGNSA. The CDR3 length is 15 residues. The V and J ends lost 1 base and 1 base respectively, with 8 bases between them.

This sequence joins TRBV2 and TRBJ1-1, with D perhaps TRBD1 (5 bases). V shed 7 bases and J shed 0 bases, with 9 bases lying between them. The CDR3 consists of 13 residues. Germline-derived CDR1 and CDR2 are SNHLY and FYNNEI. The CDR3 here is CASTGSLNTEAFF. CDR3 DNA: TGTGCCAGCACAGGGTCTTTGAACACTGAAGCTTTCTTT.

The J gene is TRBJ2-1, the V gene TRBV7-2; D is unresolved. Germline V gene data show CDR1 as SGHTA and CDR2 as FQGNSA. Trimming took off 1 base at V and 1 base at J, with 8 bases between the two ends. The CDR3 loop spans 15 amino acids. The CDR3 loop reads CASSLGPSSYNEQFF. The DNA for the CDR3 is TGTGCCAGCAGCTTAGGGCCTTCTTCCTACAATGAGCAGTTCTTC.